Listed below are T cell receptor beta chains from one sample, sequenced in a study of T cell changes during pregnancy in multiple sclerosis. Method: immunoSEQ multiplex PCR; TCRdb's copy keeps in-frame clones and lacks some. The sample has around 57,000 clones; roughly 87% are singletons. Sequencing used peripheral blood, obtained in the third trimester of pregnancy. The receptors come from a female donor in good health, enrolled as a control in a pregnancy study. Each CDR3 is given with its conserved first and last residue. A D gene is named only where the DNA matches it firmly. Clone sizes are given selectively: once, few, many, or a class where the clone is expanded.

J gene: TRBJ1-5; clone size: -; V gene: TRBV9; D gene: -; CDR3 DNA: TGTGCCAGCAGCGTATCTGCGGCTAGCAATCAGCCCCAGCATTTT; CDR3 protein: CASSVSAASNQPQHF
J gene: TRBJ1-5; clone size: -; V gene: TRBV15; D gene: TRBD1; CDR3 DNA: TGTGCCACCAGCACAATCACAGGGGGTCAGCCCCAGCATTTT; CDR3 protein: CATSTITGGQPQHF
J gene: TRBJ2-1; clone size: -; V gene: TRBV7-9; D gene: TRBD1; CDR3 DNA: TGTGCCAGCAGCGCAGACCGGGACAGGGTCAATGAGCAGTTCTTC; CDR3 protein: CASSADRDRVNEQFF
J gene: TRBJ2-3; clone size: -; V gene: TRBV12-5; D gene: -; CDR3 DNA: TGTGCTAGTGGTTCCGACAGCAAGGATACGCAGTATTTT; CDR3 protein: CASGSDSKDTQYF
J gene: TRBJ2-7; clone size: -; V gene: TRBV5-4; D gene: TRBD2; CDR3 DNA: TGTGCCAGCAGCCAAAGACTAGCGGGAGGCTACGAGCAGTACTTC; CDR3 protein: CASSQRLAGGYEQYF
J gene: TRBJ1-1; clone size: -; V gene: TRBV29-1; D gene: -; CDR3 DNA: TGCAGAGGAGAGGAGAACACTGAAGCTTTCTTT; CDR3 protein: CRGEENTEAFF
J gene: TRBJ2-1; clone size: -; V gene: TRBV7-7; D gene: -; CDR3 DNA: TGTGCCAGTGGGGGGGGCTCCTCCTACAATGAGCAGTTCTTC; CDR3 protein: CASGGGSSYNEQFF
J gene: TRBJ2-7; clone size: -; V gene: TRBV6-1; D gene: -; CDR3 DNA: TGTGCCAGCATAGAGGTACACGAGCAGTACTTC; CDR3 protein: CASIEVHEQYF
J gene: TRBJ2-3; clone size: -; V gene: TRBV5-6; D gene: -; CDR3 DNA: TGTGCCAGCAGCCTGAGTTTGAGCACAGATACGCAGTATTTT; CDR3 protein: CASSLSLSTDTQYF
J gene: TRBJ2-7; clone size: -; V gene: TRBV9; D gene: -; CDR3 DNA: TGTGCCAGCAGCGGGCAGGGTTCGGGCGAGCAGTACTTC; CDR3 protein: CASSGQGSGEQYF
J gene: TRBJ1-1; clone size: -; V gene: TRBV7-9; D gene: -; CDR3 DNA: TGTGCCAGCAGCTTAGGGGGGGTAACGAACACTGAAGCTTTCTTT; CDR3 protein: CASSLGGVTNTEAFF
J gene: TRBJ1-1; clone size: -; V gene: TRBV27; D gene: -; CDR3 DNA: TGTGCCAGCAGTCCGCCCGGCCCAAGGAGGGCTGAAGCTTTCTTT; CDR3 protein: CASSPPGPRRAEAFF
J gene: TRBJ2-7; clone size: -; V gene: TRBV11-3; D gene: -; CDR3 DNA: TGTGCCAGCAGCTTGGGGAGGGGGAGTTACGAGCAGTACTTC; CDR3 protein: CASSLGRGSYEQYF
J gene: TRBJ1-3; clone size: -; V gene: TRBV4-1; D gene: -; CDR3 DNA: TGCGCCAGCAGCCTCCGGACAGACTCTGGAAACACCATATATTTT; CDR3 protein: CASSLRTDSGNTIYF
J gene: TRBJ1-2; clone size: once; V gene: TRBV29-1; D gene: -; CDR3 DNA: TGCAGCGTTGAAGATTTCACTAACTATGGCTACACCTTC; CDR3 protein: CSVEDFTNYGYTF
J gene: TRBJ1-4; clone size: -; V gene: TRBV7-2; D gene: TRBD1; CDR3 DNA: TGTGCCAGCAGCTTAAGTCGGGACAGGAATGAAAAACTGTTTTTT; CDR3 protein: CASSLSRDRNEKLFF
J gene: TRBJ1-2; clone size: -; V gene: TRBV6-5; D gene: -; CDR3 DNA: TGTGCCAGCAGTTTCGCCGGGGGGGACGGCTACACCTTC; CDR3 protein: CASSFAGGDGYTF
J gene: TRBJ1-1; clone size: -; V gene: TRBV6-4; D gene: -; CDR3 DNA: TGTGCCAGCAGTGACCAGGGATTTGGTGAAGCTTTCTTT; CDR3 protein: CASSDQGFGEAFF
J gene: TRBJ1-5; clone size: few; V gene: TRBV4-3; D gene: TRBD1; CDR3 DNA: TGCGCCAGCAGCCAAGAAATAACAGGGGAGGGCAATCAGCCCCAGCATTTT; CDR3 protein: CASSQEITGEGNQPQHF
J gene: TRBJ2-1; clone size: once; V gene: TRBV4-1; D gene: TRBD2; CDR3 DNA: TGCGCCAGCAGCCCCAGCGGAGCGGGAAGGGATCATGAGCAGTTCTTC; CDR3 protein: CASSPSGAGRDHEQFF
J gene: TRBJ1-5; clone size: -; V gene: TRBV30; D gene: -; CDR3 DNA: TGTGCCTGTCGAGACTCAACCTACTATAGCAATCAGCCCCAGCATTTT; CDR3 protein: CACRDSTYYSNQPQHF
J gene: TRBJ1-1; clone size: -; V gene: TRBV18; D gene: TRBD1; CDR3 DNA: TGTGCCAGCTCTCCCCAGGGACAGACGAACACTGAAGCTTTCTTT; CDR3 protein: CASSPQGQTNTEAFF
J gene: TRBJ1-5; clone size: -; V gene: TRBV7-2; D gene: TRBD1; CDR3 DNA: TGTGCCAGCAGCTCCAGGACAGGGGAATATCAGCCCCAGCATTTT; CDR3 protein: CASSSRTGEYQPQHF
J gene: TRBJ2-3; clone size: -; V gene: TRBV18; D gene: -; CDR3 DNA: TGTGCCAGCTCACCGAGGACACCTAGCACAGATACGCAGTATTTT; CDR3 protein: CASSPRTPSTDTQYF
J gene: TRBJ2-1; clone size: -; V gene: TRBV7-2; D gene: TRBD2; CDR3 DNA: TGTGCCAGCAGCTACTCTAGCGGCCCCAACAATGAGCAGTTCTTC; CDR3 protein: CASSYSSGPNNEQFF
J gene: TRBJ2-3; clone size: -; V gene: TRBV5-4; D gene: TRBD2; CDR3 DNA: TGTGCCAGCAGCTTGCTGGGAGAGCGGGGGAGCCCTAGCACAGATACGCAGTATTTT; CDR3 protein: CASSLLGERGSPSTDTQYF
J gene: TRBJ2-7; clone size: -; V gene: TRBV5-7; D gene: TRBD1; CDR3 DNA: TGTGCCAGCAGCTTGGCAGGGACAGGGAGGAACGAGCAGTACTTC; CDR3 protein: CASSLAGTGRNEQYF
J gene: TRBJ1-2; clone size: -; V gene: TRBV10-3; D gene: TRBD1; CDR3 DNA: TGTGCCATCAGTGAGTCGGAGACAGGGAACGGCTACACCTTC; CDR3 protein: CAISESETGNGYTF
J gene: TRBJ1-1; clone size: -; V gene: TRBV19; D gene: TRBD1; CDR3 DNA: TGTGCCAGTAGTATAGCGGGACAGGGGGAAAACACTGAAGCTTTCTTT; CDR3 protein: CASSIAGQGENTEAFF